The 12 T cell receptor beta chains below come from one sample, sequenced in a study of technical replicates of blood from several donors. Only in-frame clones appear in the TCRdb table, and some are missing; sequencing was by immunoSEQ multiplex PCR. The data show 75,000 to 100,000 clones, approximately 94% seen once. Material: T cells isolated from PBMCs. These receptor sequences come from a human donor in good health.

This chain links TRBV2 with TRBJ2-7, with a possible D match to TRBD1 (5 bases). The CDR3 covers 14 residues. Germline V gene sequence: CDR1 SNHLY, CDR2 FYNNEI. Deletions cut 7 bases from V and 7 bases from J, with 20 bases between. The chain's CDR3 is CASNVNKGLAEQYF. In nucleotides, the CDR3 is TGTGCCAGCAATGTTAACAAGGGGCTGGCTGAGCAGTACTTC.

V is TRBV14 and J is TRBJ2-5; no firm D call. CDR1 and CDR2 (germline): SGHDN, FVKESK. Deletions cut 0 bases from V and 5 bases from J, with 16 bases between. The CDR3 is 16 residues long. CDR3 amino acids: CASSQDRLYSSETQYF. The CDR3 DNA reads as TGTGCCAGCAGCCAAGATCGTTTGTACAGCTCTGAGACCCAGTACTTC.

The chain combines TRBV6-5 with TRBJ1-1, with D possibly matching TRBD1 (5 bases). The germline V gene has CDR1 MNHEY and CDR2 SVGAGI. The V gene lost 4 bases and the J gene lost 2 bases, with 11 bases spanning the gap. CDR3 length: 14 residues. The CDR3 region has the DNA TGTGCCAGCAGTTCCGGACACGGAAACACTGAAGCTTTCTTT. It codes for CASSSGHGNTEAFF.

This sequence joins TRBV18 and TRBJ2-7; D gene ambiguous. Germline loops: CDR1 KGHSH, CDR2 LQKENI. Between the trimmed V and J ends, which lost 0 bases and 4 bases, there was a span of 7 bases. The CDR3 consists of 13 residues. The chain's CDR3 is CASSPPSAYEQYF. CDR3 bases: TGTGCCAGCTCACCACCTTCCGCGTACGAGCAGTACTTC.

This chain connects TRBV7-8 to TRBJ2-1; 11 bases fit TRBD2. The CDR3 is 18 residues long. CDR1 and CDR2 (germline): SGHVS, FQNEAQ. V lost 1 base and J lost 1; bases outside the gene matches: 6. The CDR3, as DNA: TGTGCCAGCAGCTTAGTTAGCGGGGGGGCTTCATCCTACAATGAGCAGTTCTTC. It specifies CASSLVSGGASSYNEQFF.

The rearrangement joins TRBV15 to TRBJ2-3, with 7 bases lining up with TRBD2. Looked up from germline, CDR1 is LNHNV and CDR2 is YYDKDF (reference sequence). With V trimmed by 0 bases and J by 6 bases, 12 bases remained unmatched. This CDR3 is built from 17 residues. CDR3 bases: TGTGCCACCAGCAGAGAGGGGGTGGCGGGAGTAGGTGATACGCAGTATTTT. It yields the protein CATSREGVAGVGDTQYF.

The CDR3 here is CASSLRKDRENYGYTF. The CDR3 coding sequence is TGTGCCAGCAGCTTAAGGAAGGACAGGGAAAACTATGGCTACACCTTC. The chain is built from TRBV11-2 and TRBJ1-2; TRBD1 matches 8 bases. The CDR3 runs 16 residues. Per the germline V gene, CDR1 is SGHAT and CDR2 is FQNNGV. V lost 2 bases to trimming and J lost 2 bases; unmatched junction nucleotides: 7.

The V call is TRBV5-3, the J call TRBJ1-4; 8 bases line up with TRBD1. TRBV5-3 is sorted into the ORF group, with uncertain function. This CDR3 is built from 20 residues. V shed 0 bases, J shed 8 bases, and the junction held 21 bases outside the gene matches. CDR3 DNA: TGTGCCAGAAGCTTGGGGGGTAACAAAAGGGCGGGACAGGCTCGAGAAAAACTGTTTTTT. Protein product: CARSLGGNKRAGQAREKLFF.

The chain joins TRBV6-4 to TRBJ1-1, with D maybe TRBD1 (6 bases). The CDR3 totals 15 residues. CDR1 and CDR2 (germline): MRHNA, SNTAGT. The V gene lost 6 bases and the J gene lost 0 bases, with 14 bases spanning the gap. The CDR3 nucleotides read TGTGCCAGCAGATCACAGGGTTCAATGAACACTGAAGCTTTCTTT. Amino acids: CASRSQGSMNTEAFF.

The chain joins TRBV27 to TRBJ2-3; D perhaps matches TRBD2 (6 bases). This CDR3 spans 19 amino acids. The V and J ends lost 1 base and 1 base respectively, with 21 bases between them. Germline values: CDR1 MNHEY, CDR2 SMNVEV (reference sequence). The CDR3 DNA follows: TGTGCCAGCAGTTTATTGGCCCTCCGGGACTGTAACCGCACAGATACGCAGTATTTT. Translated: CASSLLALRDCNRTDTQYF.

V and J are TRBV4-1 and TRBJ2-1; TRBD1 might be the D (5 bases). Between the trimmed V and J ends, which lost 3 bases and 8 bases, there was a span of 11 bases. The CDR3 runs to 13 residues. CDR1 MGHRA and CDR2 YSYEKL come from the germline V gene. Here the CDR3 DNA reads TGCGCCAGCAGCCAGGAAGGACAAGATGAGCAGTTCTTC. Translated, it gives CASSQEGQDEQFF.

The chain combines TRBV11-3 with TRBJ2-5; D perhaps matches TRBD2 (5 bases). CDR1 and CDR2 (germline): SGHNT, YENEEA. The CDR3 is made up of 17 amino acids. Trimming left V 5 bases short and J 7 bases short, with 26 bases between. CDR3 coding DNA: TGTGCCAGCAGCCCCTCTAGCCGGGCCAACTCCATGGGGACCCAGTACTTC. Encoded protein: CASSPSSRANSMGTQYF.